A single sample gave rise to the 10 T cell receptor beta chains below, sequenced in a study of T cells in women clearing cervical HPV infection. The data were produced by immunoSEQ multiplex PCR, yet TCRdb's version contains in-frame clones alone and is incomplete. The sample has roughly 18,000 clones. What was sequenced was blood buffy coat. Receptors were obtained from a woman aged 18 to 75 with a cervical HPV16 infection that either progressed to CIN3+ or cleared (not recorded which).

Of note for this clone: The read ends 3 residues before the CDR3 terminus; that terminus is restored from the germline J gene. The chain links TRBV20-1 to TRBJ2-5, with D maybe TRBD2 (5 bases). V shed 4 bases and J shed 5 bases, with 17 bases lying between them. This CDR3 is built from 14 residues. The germline gives CDR1 DFQATT, CDR2 SNEGSKA (reference sequence). CDR3 region: CSATFSIPGETQYF. The sequenced CDR3 bases are TGCAGTGCTACATTTAGCATCCCGGGGGAGACC.

A note on this clone: The read falls 3 residues short of the CDR3 end, and the missing part is taken from the germline J gene. The J gene is TRBJ2-7, the V gene TRBV5-6, with D possibly matching TRBD1 (6 bases). Germline CDR1 SGHDT, CDR2 YYEEEE. With 6 bases removed from V and 2 bases from J, the gap between germline ends came to 18 bases. This CDR3 has 15 amino acids. CDR3 amino acids: CASTSLGDKPYEQYF. CDR3 bases read: TGTGCCAGCACCAGCCTTGGGGACAAACCCTACGAG.

Remarks on this clone: The CDR3 end lies 3 residues beyond the end of the read and is filled in from the germline J gene. The chain employs TRBV20-1 and TRBJ1-1; D ambiguous. The CDR3 loop spans 13 amino acids. V was clipped by 0 bases and J by 1 base, with 6 bases between them. From germline, CDR1 is DFQATT and CDR2 SNEGSKA (reference sequence). CDR3 DNA, as far as it was read: TGCAGTGCTAGAGATGCCAGGAACACTGAA. Translation: CSARDARNTE. The entire CDR3 protein is CSARDARNTEAFF.

In the case of this clone: The read is 3 residues too short to cover the CDR3 end, so that end is filled in from the germline J gene. V gene TRBV28 combines with J gene TRBJ1-2; 12 nucleotides agree with TRBD1. Germline-derived CDR1 and CDR2 are MDHEN and SYDVKM. The CDR3 contains 17 residues. The J segment lost 4 bases and the V segment lost 6 bases, leaving 12 bases of the junction unmatched. The CDR3 here is CASSTPGQGARGYGYTF. The covered CDR3 bases are TGTGCCAGCAGCACCCCGGGACAGGGGGCGAGGGGCTATGGC.

A remark on this clone: The read gets to within 3 residues of the CDR3 end, and the germline J gene fills in the rest. The rearrangement links TRBV2 to TRBJ2-2, with D unresolved. V lost 10 bases, J lost 5 bases, and 14 bases lay in between. CDR1 SNHLY and CDR2 FYNNEI come from the germline V gene. The CDR3 covers 13 residues. The sequenced CDR3 bases are TGTGCCAACACGGAAGCCCGGACCGGGGAG. The encoded protein is CANTEARTGE. The whole CDR3 protein reads CANTEARTGELFF. The full variable domain, with the rest looked up from reference TRBV2 and TRBJ2-2, is EPEVTQTPSHQVTQMGQEVILRCVPISNHLYFYWYRQILGQKVEFLVSFYNNEISEKSEIFDDQFSVERPDGSNFTLKIRSTKLEDSAMYFCANTEARTGELFFGEGSRLTVL.

In the case of this clone: The read comes to an end 3 residues before the CDR3 does, leaving the germline J gene to fill in the end. This chain links TRBV5-5 with TRBJ1-6, with 9 bases lining up with TRBD1. V dropped 2 bases and J dropped 8; count of bases not matched to a gene: 2. Germline V gene sequence: CDR1 SGHKS, CDR2 YYEKEE (reference sequence). The CDR3 loop spans 14 amino acids. The CDR3 spells CASSFGTGYSPLHF. The sequenced CDR3 bases are TGTGCCAGCAGCTTCGGGACAGGGTATTCACCC.

To note about this clone: The read terminates 3 residues before the CDR3 end, so the remaining end is supplied by the germline J gene. The V gene is TRBV12-5, the J gene TRBJ2-1; TRBD1 is a possible D gene (5 bases). From germline, CDR1 is LGHNT and CDR2 FRNRAP. The CDR3 runs 14 residues. The V gene lost 6 bases and the J gene lost 3 bases, with 12 bases spanning the gap. The sequenced part of the CDR3 DNA is TGTGCTAGTGGAACACTCGACAGCTACAATGAG. This translates into CASGTLDSYNE. Given in full, the CDR3 is CASGTLDSYNEQFF.

A note on this clone: Sequencing ends 3 residues short of the CDR3 end; the germline J gene provides the rest. This chain links TRBV11-2 with TRBJ2-3; TRBD2 aligns across 11 bases. V dropped 3 bases and J dropped 4; count of bases not matched to a gene: 3. CDR1 and CDR2 from the germline V gene are SGHAT and FQNNGV. The CDR3 loop spans 15 amino acids. CDR3 residues: CASSFSGRAADTQYF. The covered CDR3 bases are TGTGCCAGCAGCTTTAGCGGGAGGGCCGCAGATACG.

Concerning this clone itself: The read terminates 3 residues ahead of where the CDR3 ends, so the germline J gene completes it. V and J are TRBV14 and TRBJ2-1; 7 positions agree with TRBD2. The CDR3 runs 14 residues. Germline V gives CDR1 SGHDN, CDR2 FVKESK. Germline trimming cut 5 bases from V and 5 bases from J; bases unmatched to any gene: 6. Partial CDR3 DNA: TGTGCCAGCAGCTTCATGGGGGGGGACAATGAG. Its translation: CASSFMGGDNE. The whole CDR3 sequence is CASSFMGGDNEQFF.

About this clone: The CDR3 is cut off 3 residues early in the read; its end comes from the germline J gene. This chain connects TRBV7-6 to TRBJ2-5, with 9 bases matching TRBD1. CDR3 length: 16 amino acids. The germline gives CDR1 SGHVS, CDR2 FNYEAQ. V was clipped by 5 bases and J by 4 bases; unmatched bases: 11. The sequenced part of the CDR3 DNA is TGTGCCAGCAGCCTAGAAACCGGGACAGGGCTAGAGACC. Protein: CASSLETGTGLET. Given in full, the CDR3 is CASSLETGTGLETQYF.